The source of this T cell receptor (beta chain) is a study of OX40 agonist ivuxolimab in advanced cancers. Overall study context: Three patients got partial responses; one had hepatocellular carcinoma and two had cutaneous melanoma.

Sequenced by immunoSEQ multiplex PCR; TCRdb stores in-frame clones only, minus some. The data show 90,000 to 120,000 clones, approximately 90% seen once. The length of the CDR3 is 12 residues. The germline V gene encodes CDR1 SQVTM and CDR2 ANQGSEA. Trimming stripped 7 bases from V and 0 bases from J, with 9 bases between. This sequence was found in an adult with an advanced solid tumor such as melanoma, head and neck, liver or kidney cancer. The sequences come from CD4+ or CD8+ T cells sorted from blood, collected in a trial of the OX40 agonist ivuxolimab. The chain uses TRBV29-1 and TRBJ1-1; D is unclear. CDR3 bases: TGCAGCGGCCTCCAGCTGAACACTGAAGCTTTCTTT. Residues: CSGLQLNTEAFF.